This TCR beta chain was documented in a study of T-cell memory formation after mild COVID-19. As regards this clonotype: Antigen: not known.

The CDR3 is 14 residues long. Germline CDR1 SGDLS, CDR2 YYNGEE. The V end lost 0 bases, the J end lost 4 bases, and 5 bases lay between the germline ends. TCRdb itself ran the 5' RACE reads through MiXCR, one entry per CDR3 protein. The sample holds about 400,000 distinct CDR3 sequences; less than 25% are singletons and the top ten take around 13%. Whole-study findings and limits: Mainly in CM and EM were contracting CD4+ clones; CD8+ were in EMRA.

The receptor comes from an adult woman who had mild COVID-19 (a few samples of this study predate the infection). Cell type and time point are not known. Sequencing was carried out using PBMCs or a T cell subset sorted from them (not recorded which). V is TRBV9 and J is TRBJ2-6, with D perhaps TRBD1 (5 bases). The CDR3: CASSVDRGANVLTF. The CDR3 region has the DNA TGTGCCAGCAGCGTAGACAGGGGGGCCAACGTCCTGACTTTC. The full variable domain, rest sourced from reference TRBV9 and TRBJ2-6, is DSGVTQTPKHLITATGQRVTLRCSPRSGDLSVYWYQQSLDQGLQFLIQYYNGEERAKGNILERFSAQQFPDLHSELNLSSLELGDSALYFCASSVDRGANVLTFGAGSRLTVL.